One sample yielded the 27 T cell receptor beta chains listed below, sequenced in a study of cytomegalovirus exposure and HLA in healthy donors. The PCR was carried out with 60 Vbeta primers and 13 Jbeta primers. Assay used: immunoSEQ multiplex PCR; TCRdb lists only in-frame clones, some missing. The sample has roughly 200,000 clones, about 90% seen once. The sequenced sample consisted of PBMCs. These receptors originate from a boy between 2 and 10 years old in good health and CMV-seronegative.

The chain has TRBV29-1 and TRBJ1-1; D uncertain. CDR1 and CDR2 (germline): SQVTM, ANQGSEA. The CDR3 extends over 15 amino acids. V dropped 4 bases and J dropped 0 bases, with 15 bases sitting between them. CDR3 coding DNA: TGCAGCGTTGGCCCCCAACCCGGGATGAACACTGAAGCTTTCTTT. Translated: CSVGPQPGMNTEAFF.

This clone was detected only once. The chain is built from TRBV27 and TRBJ1-2; no clear D. V lost 1 base and J lost 0, with 6 bases in between. Germline-derived CDR1 and CDR2 are MNHEY and SMNVEV (reference sequence). The CDR3 totals 14 residues. CDR3: CASSLFGANYGYTF. The CDR3 coding sequence is TGTGCCAGCAGTTTATTTGGAGCTAACTATGGCTACACCTTC.

The rearrangement links TRBV25-1 to TRBJ1-6, with a tentative D call TRBD1 (6 bases). Between the trimmed V and J ends, which lost 5 bases and 7 bases, there was a span of 9 bases. Germline values: CDR1 MGHDK, CDR2 SYGVNS. This CDR3 has 13 residues. The CDR3 DNA reads as TGTGCCAGCAGTCCAAGGGGGAATTCACCCCTCCACTTT. It specifies CASSPRGNSPLHF.

The V gene is TRBV28, the J gene TRBJ1-1, with 9 bases that match TRBD1. Germline V gene sequence: CDR1 MDHEN, CDR2 SYDVKM. The CDR3 runs 13 residues. The V segment lost 4 bases and the J segment 5 bases; nucleotides outside the gene matches: 2. CDR3 in amino acids: CASSYRGLTEAFF. CDR3 nucleotide sequence: TGTGCCAGCAGTTACAGGGGGCTAACTGAAGCTTTCTTT.

The rearrangement uses TRBV21-1 and TRBJ2-3; the table's TRBD2 call for D was not verified on the DNA. TRBV21-1 is listed as a pseudogene. The CDR3 covers 16 residues. Here the CDR3 DNA reads TGTGCCAGCAGAAACCGGGAGGGCCCAAGCACAGATACGCAGTATTTT. It codes for CASRNREGPSTDTQYF.

The chain links TRBV29-1 to TRBJ1-2; D remains ambiguous. Trimming took off 3 bases at V and 4 bases at J, with 9 bases between the two ends. Germline V gene data show CDR1 as SQVTM and CDR2 as ANQGSEA. The CDR3 extends over 12 amino acids. As DNA, the CDR3 is TGCAGCGTTGACACGGGGAGCTATGGCTACACCTTC. Translating gives CSVDTGSYGYTF. The full variable domain, completed using reference TRBV29-1 and TRBJ1-2, is SAVISQKPSRDICQRGTSLTIQCQVDSQVTMMFWYRQQPGQSLTLIATANQGSEATYESGFVIDKFPISRPNLTFSTLTVSNMSPEDSSIYLCSVDTGSYGYTFGSGTRLTVV.

The chain recombines TRBV7-9 with TRBJ2-7; 10 nucleotides line up with TRBD1. CDR3 length equals 15 residues. Germline assignment: CDR1 SEHNR and CDR2 FQNEAQ (reference sequence). Germline trimming cut 8 bases from V and 2 bases from J; bases unmatched to any gene: 9. The CDR3 loop reads CASFPGDRGTYEQYF. In DNA, the CDR3 is TGTGCCAGCTTCCCCGGGGACAGGGGAACCTACGAGCAGTACTTC.

The genes are TRBV9 and TRBJ1-1; possible D gene TRBD1, 6 bases. The germline V gene has CDR1 SGDLS and CDR2 YYNGEE. The V end was cut by 4 bases, the J end by 0 bases, with 10 bases between. The CDR3 sequence is 14 residues long. CDR3 loop: CASSSGTLNTEAFF. The CDR3 DNA reads as TGTGCCAGCAGCAGCGGGACACTGAACACTGAAGCTTTCTTT.

The rearrangement joins TRBV11-1 to TRBJ1-5; D perhaps matches TRBD1 (5 bases). The CDR3 has 15 residues. Germline V gene sequence: CDR1 SGHAT, CDR2 FQDESV (reference sequence). The V end was cut by 3 bases, the J end by 3 bases, with 12 bases between. The CDR3 nucleotides read TGTGCCAGCAGCTTGGGGCAGCGCTTCAATCAGCCCCAGCATTTT. Protein product: CASSLGQRFNQPQHF.

V gene TRBV27 combines with J gene TRBJ1-3; no firm D call. The length of the CDR3 is 15 residues. Germline V CDR1 and CDR2: MNHEY, SMNVEV (reference sequence). V dropped 6 bases and J dropped 0 bases, with 12 bases sitting between them. The CDR3 DNA reads as TGTGCCAGCAGGTTGACTGCCCTCTCTGGAAACACCATATATTTT. Translation gives CASRLTALSGNTIYF.

This clone was seen once. This chain connects TRBV5-1 to TRBJ2-1; 14 nucleotides match TRBD2. V gave up 0 bases and J gave up 3 bases; unmatched junction bases: 2. The CDR3 runs to 17 residues. Germline V gene data show CDR1 as SGHRS and CDR2 as YFSETQ. CDR3 DNA: TGCGCCAGCAGCTTGGGACTAGCGGGAGGGCTCTACAATGAGCAGTTCTTC. This translates into CASSLGLAGGLYNEQFF.

This clone was detected once. The CDR3 nucleotides read TGTGCCAGCAGTTTAATAGGCAGGGGTAATGAAAAACTGTTTTTT. Translating it yields CASSLIGRGNEKLFF. The chain combines TRBV27 with TRBJ1-4, with D possibly being TRBD1 (6 bases). The CDR3 is 15 amino acids. The V end was cut by 2 bases, the J end by 4 bases, with 11 bases between. Germline values: CDR1 MNHEY, CDR2 SMNVEV (reference sequence).

The genes are TRBV19 and TRBJ2-2, with 9 bases identical to TRBD1. The CDR3 loop spans 14 amino acids. The V and J ends lost 4 bases and 5 bases, in that order; junction bases with no gene match: 2. Germline V lookup: CDR1 LNHDA, CDR2 SQIVND (reference sequence). The chain's CDR3 is CASSRDRGTGELFF. CDR3 nucleotide sequence: TGTGCCAGTAGTAGAGACAGGGGGACCGGGGAGCTGTTTTTT.

The chain joins TRBV9 to TRBJ2-1; TRBD1 matches at 7 bases. V lost 3 bases to trimming and J lost 2 bases; unmatched junction nucleotides: 8. The CDR3 consists of 16 residues. Per the germline V gene, CDR1 is SGDLS and CDR2 is YYNGEE. The CDR3 protein is CASSGSTGPAYNEQFF. The CDR3 DNA reads as TGTGCCAGCAGCGGATCGACAGGGCCCGCCTACAATGAGCAGTTCTTC.

The V gene is TRBV5-8, the J gene TRBJ2-2, with D possibly matching TRBD2 (5 bases). In germline, CDR1 is SGHTS, CDR2 YDEGEE. V was pared by 6 bases and J by 0 bases, with 18 bases between. The CDR3 extends over 17 amino acids. The chain's CDR3 is CASTPLAETSNTGELFF. The CDR3 DNA follows: TGTGCCAGCACACCCCTAGCCGAGACGTCGAACACCGGGGAGCTGTTTTTT.

Concerning this clone: Mismatch with germline at one junction end may stem from a read error. V gene TRBV7-9 combines with J gene TRBJ1-1, with D unclear. Germline V gene sequence: CDR1 SEHNR, CDR2 FQNEAQ (reference sequence). The CDR3 has 14 amino acids. The CDR3 DNA follows: TGTTCCAGCAGCTTGCGAGGAGTGAGCACTGAAGCTTTCTTT. This translates into CSSSLRGVSTEAFF. Looking up the rest from reference TRBV7-9 and TRBJ1-1 gives the full variable domain: DTGVSQNPRHKITKRGQNVTFRCDPISEHNRLYWYRQTLGQGPEFLTYFQNEAQLEKSRLLSDRFSAERPKGSFSTLEIQRTEQGDSAMYLCSSSLRGVSTEAFFGQGTRLTVV.

V usage is TRBV5-1 and J usage is TRBJ2-2, with TRBD1 matching 9 bases. The length of the CDR3 is 18 residues. The J segment lost 8 bases and the V segment lost 4 bases, leaving 18 bases of the junction unmatched. The germline V gene has CDR1 SGHRS and CDR2 YFSETQ. CDR3: CASSANSGTGRFGGELFF. CDR3 bases: TGCGCCAGCAGCGCGAACTCCGGGACAGGGAGATTCGGGGGGGAGCTGTTTTTT.

V is TRBV18 and J is TRBJ2-1; perhaps TRBD1 as D (5 bases). V was shortened by 2 bases and J by 2 bases, with 16 bases between the two germline ends. CDR1 is KGHSH and CDR2 is LQKENI in the germline V gene. The CDR3 has 17 amino acids. CDR3 DNA sequence: TGTGCCAGCTCACCAAAAACAGGTCGGCCCCCCTACAATGAGCAGTTCTTC. Translating gives CASSPKTGRPPYNEQFF.

The chain's CDR3 is CASRVSEGLYGYTF. As DNA, the CDR3 is TGCGCCAGCAGGGTGAGCGAGGGACTATATGGCTACACCTTC. V usage is TRBV5-1 and J usage is TRBJ1-2; perhaps TRBD1 as D (5 bases). The CDR3 is 14 residues long. Germline-derived CDR1 and CDR2 are SGHRS and YFSETQ. V was trimmed by 5 bases and J by 5 bases, leaving 16 bases between them.

The J gene is TRBJ2-4, the V gene TRBV29-1; 7 nucleotides align to TRBD1. Looked up from germline, CDR1 is SQVTM and CDR2 is ANQGSEA. The CDR3 has 14 residues. With 2 bases clipped from V and 6 bases from J, the junction kept 7 bases outside the gene matches. CDR3 DNA sequence: TGCAGCGTTGAACTCGGGACAGCCCGAAACATTCAGTACTTC. It is translated as CSVELGTARNIQYF.

On this clone: The germline gene is not matched at one end of the junction; a read error may be the cause. The chain is built from TRBV7-9 and TRBJ1-2; tentatively, D is TRBD1 (5 bases). The CDR3 has 13 residues. The germline gives CDR1 SEHNR, CDR2 FQNEAQ (reference sequence). CDR3 region: CSSSLWAGKDATF. In DNA, the CDR3 is TGTTCCAGCAGCTTATGGGCAGGGAAGGATGCCACCTTC.

The rearrangement uses TRBV19 and TRBJ1-3; weak D call: TRBD1 (5 bases). Per germline, CDR1 LNHDA and CDR2 SQIVND (reference sequence). V was shortened by 6 bases and J by 2 bases, with 14 bases between the two germline ends. The CDR3 extends over 15 amino acids. The CDR3 loop reads CASSLKGFAGNTIYF. CDR3 nucleotides: TGTGCCAGTAGCCTCAAGGGGTTTGCTGGAAACACCATATATTTT.

The chain's CDR3 is CAGKAGGGTDTQYF. CDR3 DNA: TGTGCCGGCAAAGCGGGGGGAGGCACAGATACGCAGTATTTT. The chain employs TRBV28 and TRBJ2-3; 9 bases map to TRBD2. In germline, CDR1 is MDHEN, CDR2 SYDVKM. The CDR3 spans 14 residues. V was pared by 11 bases and J by 1 base, with 7 bases of the junction left unmatched.

This chain joins TRBV28 and TRBJ2-1, with D uncertain. Germline CDR1 MDHEN, CDR2 SYDVKM. The CDR3 consists of 14 residues. V lost 6 bases to trimming and J lost 1 base, with 10 bases between them. The CDR3 DNA reads as TGTGCCAGCAGGGAGCAAACTTCCTACAATGAGCAGTTCTTC. Translated: CASREQTSYNEQFF.

V usage is TRBV28 and J usage is TRBJ2-1; possible D gene TRBD1, 5 bases. Trimming pared 6 bases from V and 0 bases from J, leaving 12 bases between. From germline, CDR1 is MDHEN and CDR2 SYDVKM. This CDR3 has 15 residues. The CDR3 DNA sequence: TGTGCCAGCAGCCCAGACAGACGCTCCTACAATGAGCAGTTCTTC. Translated, it gives CASSPDRRSYNEQFF.

The chain employs TRBV25-1 and TRBJ2-5, with 10 bases fitting TRBD2. With V trimmed by 5 bases and J by 1 base, 4 bases remained unmatched. The CDR3 loop spans 15 amino acids. Germline values: CDR1 MGHDK, CDR2 SYGVNS. DNA for the CDR3: TGTGCCAGCAGTCCTAGCGGGAGTGTCCAAGAGACCCAGTACTTC. Protein sequence: CASSPSGSVQETQYF.

This clone was seen a few times. The rearrangement uses TRBV28 and TRBJ1-1, with D unresolved. V was cut by 2 bases and J by 6 bases, with 7 bases left in between. CDR1 is MDHEN and CDR2 is SYDVKM in the germline V gene. The length of the CDR3 is 12 residues. CDR3 DNA: TGTGCCAGCAGTTTAGAGGAAGCTGAAGCTTTCTTT. Translated, it gives CASSLEEAEAFF.